A single sample gave rise to the 21 T cell receptor beta chains below, sequenced in a study of blood T cell repertoires in COVID-19. Assay: immunoSEQ multiplex PCR; the TCRdb copy retains only in-frame clones and omits some. Of 140,000 or so clones in the sample, 85% to 90% were seen once. Sequencing used peripheral blood. The receptors here all came from a woman aged 50 to 65 with active or convalescent COVID-19.

This clone has just one count. The gene calls are TRBV5-1 and TRBJ2-5, with 7 bases lining up with TRBD2. J gave up 4 bases and V 6 bases, and 6 bases lay outside the gene matches. CDR3 size: 13 residues. Germline loops: CDR1 SGHRS, CDR2 YFSETQ. The CDR3 coding sequence is TGCGCCAGCACCCTAGAGCGGGGAGAGACCCAGTACTTC. It codes for CASTLERGETQYF. Combining the CDR3 with reference TRBV5-1 and TRBJ2-5 gives the whole variable domain KAGVTQTPRYLIKTRGQQVTLSCSPISGHRSVSWYQQTPGQGLQFLFEYFSETQRNKGNFPGRFSGRQFSNSRSEMNVSTLELGDSALYLCASTLERGETQYFGPGTRLLVL.

This clone was recorded a few times. The chain employs TRBV19 and TRBJ1-2; 9 bases fit TRBD1. With 8 bases clipped from V and 6 bases from J, the junction kept 10 bases outside the gene matches. The germline V gene encodes CDR1 LNHDA and CDR2 SQIVND (reference sequence). The length of the CDR3 is 14 residues. CDR3 region: CASSHTGGGDGYTF. For the CDR3, the DNA is TGTGCCAGTTCTCACACAGGGGGCGGTGATGGCTACACCTTC.

The J gene is TRBJ1-1, the V gene TRBV12-3 or TRBV12-4; D is possibly TRBD1 (5 bases). V lost 7 bases and J lost 1, with 10 bases in between. This CDR3 contains 13 residues. The CDR3: CASTSQGNTEAFF. CDR3 DNA: TGTGCCAGCACCTCTCAGGGGAACACTGAAGCTTTCTTT.

This chain joins TRBV20-1 and TRBJ2-7; D may be TRBD2 (5 bases). CDR3 size: 15 residues. Per the germline V gene, CDR1 is DFQATT and CDR2 is SNEGSKA (reference sequence). The V end was cut by 3 bases, the J end by 5 bases, with 20 bases between. DNA of the CDR3: TGCAGTGCTAGTGTCCCGGGGTCGATTCGAGACGAGCAGTACTTC. Protein product: CSASVPGSIRDEQYF.

The chain carries TRBV28 and TRBJ2-5; 12 nucleotides match TRBD2. CDR3 length: 17 amino acids. Losses at the gene ends were 6 bases for V and 1 base for J; bases not matched to a gene: 9. CDR1 and CDR2 (germline): MDHEN, SYDVKM. The CDR3 protein is CASSLTTSGGPQETQYF. CDR3 nucleotide sequence: TGTGCCAGCAGCTTGACTACTAGCGGGGGGCCCCAAGAGACCCAGTACTTC. Drawing the rest from reference TRBV28 and TRBJ2-5, the complete variable domain is DVKVTQSSRYLVKRTGEKVFLECVQDMDHENMFWYRQDPGLGLRLIYFSYDVKMKEKGDIPEGYSVSREKKERFSLILESASTNQTSMYLCASSLTTSGGPQETQYFGPGTRLLVL.

This chain links TRBV7-2 with TRBJ2-2, with D hard to call. Per germline, CDR1 SGHTA and CDR2 FQGNSA. This CDR3 is built from 11 residues. V lost 6 bases and J lost 5, with 4 bases in between. The CDR3 reads CASSYTGELFF. CDR3 in DNA: TGTGCCAGCAGTTATACCGGGGAGCTGTTTTTT.

About this clone itself: The junction differs from germline at one of its ends, possibly a read error. The chain employs TRBV15 and TRBJ1-1; D remains unclear. CDR1 and CDR2 from the germline V gene are LNHNV and YYDKDF (reference sequence). CDR3 length: 12 residues. The CDR3 protein is CATSSTVSEAFF. CDR3 nucleotides: TGTGCCACCAGCAGTACAGTCTCTGAGGCTTTCTTT.

This chain joins TRBV27 and TRBJ1-2; 9 bases agree with TRBD1. From germline, CDR1 is MNHEY and CDR2 SMNVEV (reference sequence). V dropped 4 bases and J dropped 7; count of bases not matched to a gene: 4. This CDR3 contains 13 residues. The CDR3 DNA sequence: TGTGCCAGCAGTTCCACAGGGGGCAGTGGCTACACCTTC. Translated: CASSSTGGSGYTF.

The V call is TRBV10-3, the J call TRBJ2-2; 8 bases are a match to TRBD1. Trimming cost V 8 bases and J 1 base; bases outside gene matches: 3. The CDR3 contains 14 residues. In germline, CDR1 is ENHRY, CDR2 SYGVKD. The CDR3 loop reads CAILTGENTGELFF. The CDR3 DNA sequence: TGTGCCATCTTGACAGGGGAGAACACCGGGGAGCTGTTTTTT.

V usage is TRBV25-1 and J usage is TRBJ1-6; D remains unclear. Germline V lookup: CDR1 MGHDK, CDR2 SYGVNS. This CDR3 has 15 residues. V dropped 3 bases and J dropped 7 bases, with 13 bases sitting between them. The CDR3 DNA reads as TGTGCCAGCAGTGAGCCAGGCCCGGGGAATTCACCCCTCCACTTT. Translated: CASSEPGPGNSPLHF.

The chain recombines TRBV7-6 with TRBJ1-2; D gene unclear. The germline V gene has CDR1 SGHVS and CDR2 FNYEAQ. Trimming took off 4 bases at V and 7 bases at J, with 13 bases between the two ends. The CDR3 spans 13 residues. The CDR3 region is CASSSQEGIGYTF. In DNA, the CDR3 is TGTGCCAGCAGCTCCCAGGAGGGTATTGGCTACACCTTC. Full variable domain (remainder filled in from reference TRBV7-6 and TRBJ1-2): GAGVSQSPRYKVTKRGQDVALRCDPISGHVSLYWYRQALGQGPEFLTYFNYEAQQDKSGLPNDRFSAERPEGSISTLTIQRTEQRDSAMYRCASSSQEGIGYTFGSGTRLTVV.

The chain recombines TRBV12-5 with TRBJ1-1, with a possible D match to TRBD1 (5 bases). The CDR3 sequence is 11 residues long. V was clipped by 6 bases and J by 11 bases, with 13 bases between them. Per the germline V gene, CDR1 is LGHNT and CDR2 is FRNRAP. The CDR3 spells CASGLDKRAFF. In nucleotides, the CDR3 is TGTGCTAGTGGACTGGACAAAAGGGCTTTCTTT. The full variable domain, its missing parts supplied by reference TRBV12-5 and TRBJ1-1, is DARVTQTPRHKVTEMGQEVTMRCQPILGHNTVFWYRQTMMQGLELLAYFRNRAPLDDSGMPKDRFSAEMPDATLATLKIQPSEPRDSAVYFCASGLDKRAFFGQGTRLTVV.

This clone has a single count. The chain uses TRBV7-2 and TRBJ1-1, with TRBD1 matching 10 bases. Germline V gene lookup returns CDR1 SGHTA and CDR2 FQGNSA. CDR3 size: 13 residues. The V gene end was trimmed by 6 bases and the J gene end by 2 bases; junction bases not matched to a gene: 0. The chain's CDR3 is CASRTGGNTEAFF. The CDR3 coding sequence is TGTGCCAGCAGGACAGGGGGCAACACTGAAGCTTTCTTT. Full variable domain (rest looked up from reference TRBV7-2 and TRBJ1-1): GAGVSQSPSNKVTEKGKDVELRCDPISGHTALYWYRQSLGQGLEFLIYFQGNSAPDKSGLPSDRFSAERTGGSVSTLTIQRTQQEDSAVYLCASRTGGNTEAFFGQGTRLTVV.

CDR3 coding DNA: TGTGCCAGCAGCGGACAGGGAGGGTACGAGCAGTACTTC. Translation: CASSGQGGYEQYF. The V and J genes are TRBV18 and TRBJ2-7; the D gene is possibly TRBD1 (8 bases). CDR1 is KGHSH and CDR2 is LQKENI in the germline V gene. The CDR3 loop spans 13 amino acids. The V end lost 8 bases, the J end lost 4 bases, and 15 bases lay between the germline ends.

The chain uses TRBV7-2 and TRBJ1-1, with 8 bases matching TRBD1. V gave up 6 bases and J gave up 1 base; unmatched junction bases: 7. This CDR3 has 15 amino acids. Germline lookup yields CDR1 SGHTA and CDR2 FQGNSA. DNA for the CDR3: TGTGCCAGCAGACAACAGGGGGGCGGGAACACTGAAGCTTTCTTT. It encodes CASRQQGGGNTEAFF.

The chain has TRBV6-5 and TRBJ2-5; 15 bases match TRBD2. This CDR3 comprises 16 residues. Trimming at V came to 4 bases and at J to 5 bases, leaving 5 bases not matched to a gene. Germline loops: CDR1 MNHEY, CDR2 SVGAGI. CDR3 region: CASSLGLAGGLETQYF. DNA of the CDR3: TGTGCCAGCAGTTTAGGACTAGCGGGAGGGTTGGAGACCCAGTACTTC.

This clone was recorded once. The chain employs TRBV3-1 (or the pseudogene TRBV3-2) and TRBJ2-3, with 12 nucleotides matching TRBD1. CDR3 length: 17 residues. The germline gives CDR1 LGHDT, CDR2 YNNKEL (reference sequence). J lost 5 bases, V lost 7 bases, and 13 bases had no gene match. The CDR3 loop is CASTSNRDRGREDTQYF. CDR3 DNA: TGTGCCAGCACTTCAAACCGGGACAGGGGGCGGGAAGATACGCAGTATTTT.

The gene calls are TRBV29-1 and TRBJ1-2, with a possible D match to TRBD1 (6 bases). This CDR3 is 12 amino acids long. Per the germline V gene, CDR1 is SQVTM and CDR2 is ANQGSEA. V lost 1 base and J lost 7, with 10 bases in between. The CDR3 sequence is CSVEGEGGGYTF. The CDR3 nucleotides are TGCAGCGTTGAAGGGGAGGGGGGTGGCTACACCTTC.

The V call is TRBV10-3, the J call TRBJ1-1; 10 bases line up with TRBD1. V trimming: 5 bases; J trimming: 7 bases; junction bases outside the gene matches: 7. CDR1 and CDR2 (germline): ENHRY, SYGVKD. The CDR3 spans 14 residues. CDR3 in amino acids: CAISPDRGWGEAFF. The CDR3 nucleotides read TGTGCCATCAGTCCGGACAGGGGGTGGGGTGAAGCTTTCTTT.

This clone was recorded at least ten times. This rearrangement joins TRBV4-2 to TRBJ2-7, with TRBD1 as a possible D gene (7 bases). There are 14 residues in the CDR3. Trimming removed 6 bases at V and 3 bases at J, with 15 bases between. The V gene's germline CDR1 is LGHNA and CDR2 YNFKEQ. This CDR3 reads CASRPRDRDYEQYF. Written as DNA, the CDR3 is TGTGCCAGCAGACCGCGGGACAGAGACTACGAGCAGTACTTC.

In its sample, this clone was seen once. The rearrangement links TRBV6-4 to TRBJ1-4; 7 nucleotides align to TRBD1. Germline CDR1 and CDR2: MRHNA and SNTAGT. After removal of 8 bases from V and 6 bases from J, the junction contained 12 bases not matched to a gene. This CDR3 region has 15 residues. The CDR3 region is CASCGDSNRDEKLFF. The CDR3 nucleotides read TGTGCCAGCTGTGGGGACAGCAACCGGGATGAAAAACTGTTTTTT.